This T cell receptor (beta chain) is drawn from a study of blood T cell repertoires in COVID-19. On the study more broadly: COVID-19 samples from acute and convalescent phases originated in the United States, Italy and Spain. Sources were T cells, B-cell-depleted T cells, or PBMCs; the material itself was cDNA or gDNA.

Source study methods: Estimates of nucleated cell counts were drawn from the amplification of reference gene primers. The table came from immunoSEQ multiplex PCR; TCRdb's copy has only in-frame clones and leaves some out. V, J and clone size derive from that table, while D and trimming were established from the DNA sequence. This table holds about 45,000 clones, about two thirds found once. Germline lookup yields CDR1 SGHTA and CDR2 FQGNSA. V gave up 5 bases and J gave up 5 bases, with 6 bases separating them. CDR3 length equals 12 residues. The chain has TRBV7-2 and TRBJ2-2; D unclear. Sequencing was carried out using peripheral blood. This sequence originates from a man older than 75 with acute or convalescent COVID-19. The CDR3 here is CASSPYTGELFF. The CDR3 nucleotides are TGTGCCAGCAGCCCTTATACCGGGGAGCTGTTTTTT.